A single T cell receptor (beta chain) is shown here with its context. Its matching antigen is unknown. This CDR3 spans 14 amino acids. V lost 3 bases and J lost 5, with 13 bases in between. Germline assignment: CDR1 SGHTA and CDR2 FQGNSA. The data derive from a study of T cell responses to AZD1222 COVID-19 vaccine. Study conclusions and caveats: Clonal diversity was possibly underestimated; the donors were predominantly white British and more often female.

TCRdb's table, derived via immunoSEQ multiplex PCR, lists solely in-frame clones and lacks some. The sample lists 100,000 to 150,000 clones; around nine tenths were seen once. V usage is TRBV7-2 and J usage is TRBJ2-5; perhaps TRBD2 as D (6 bases). This receptor was obtained from an adult who received the AZD1222 COVID-19 vaccine. The specimen comprised peripheral blood, sampled 28 days after the second AZD1222 dose. CDR3 coding DNA: TGTGCCAGCAGCTTTCCGGGAGTGCGGGAGACCCAGTACTTC. Translated, it gives CASSFPGVRETQYF.